The following is a T cell receptor beta chain sequence with its context. Between the trimmed V and J ends, which lost 2 bases and 7 bases, there was a span of 9 bases. Germline CDR1 and CDR2: MNHEY and SMNVEV (reference sequence). The CDR3 consists of 13 residues. These data originate in a study of T cell responses to AZD1222 COVID-19 vaccine. Produced via immunoSEQ multiplex PCR; TCRdb's table is partial and in-frame only. The sample contains over 120,000 clones, around 84% of which appear only once. Sequencing was performed on peripheral blood, taken 28 days after the second AZD1222 dose. The chain employs TRBV27 and TRBJ1-5, with D possibly TRBD1 on 6 matching bases. This sequence originates from an adult who received the AZD1222 COVID-19 vaccine. The DNA of the CDR3 is TGTGCCAGCAGTTTAAGCGACAGGCAGCCCCAGCATTTT. The encoded protein is CASSLSDRQPQHF.